This TCR beta chain derives from a study of identical twins. The ends were cut back, 1 base at V and 0 bases at J, with 13 bases in the middle. The CDR3 covers 16 residues. Germline V CDR1 and CDR2: SGHDN, FVKESK. Findings and limits, study-wide: Recombination models fit unrelated individuals' TCR alpha sharing but underestimated twins'. The more abundant beta clonotypes in cord blood had fewer insertions, and memory repertoires did not show this.

With regard to this clonotype: Antigen unknown.

A universal primer site was created by template switching, with the cDNA bearing unique molecular identifiers. TCRdb itself ran the 5' RACE reads through MiXCR, one entry per CDR3 protein. Of a few hundred thousand distinct CDR3 sequences in the sample, around 9.7% were seen once. The same sample was also studied in work on yellow fever vaccine responses in identical twins. Per that paper: The T cell response to vaccination in identical twins was reportedly partly convergent and partly personalized.

Material for sequencing was CD8+ T cells sorted from blood. The sequence came from a woman aged 18-29 years in good health. J is TRBJ2-7 and V is TRBV14; D not certain. CDR3 DNA: TGTGCCAGCAGCCAAGGACTGACCCTTTACTCCTACGAGCAGTACTTC. It yields the protein CASSQGLTLYSYEQYF.